A selection of T cell receptor beta chains follows, all from one sample in a study of technical replicates of blood from four donors. Here immunoSEQ multiplex PCR was the method, and the copy in TCRdb shows in-frame clones only, minus some. This table holds over 85,000 clones, about 96% found once. Specimen: T cells isolated from PBMCs. These receptors were collected from a human donor in good health. Each CDR3 is given with its conserved first and last residue. A D gene is named only where the DNA matches it firmly.

d_gene	v_gene	j_gene	len	CDR3aa	CDR3nt
NA	TRBV7-6	TRBJ2-1	16	CASSLGQGLVPNEQFF	TGTGCCAGCAGCTTAGGTCAGGGTCTCGTACCGAATGAGCAGTTCTTC
TRBD1	TRBV15	TRBJ1-3	16	CATSRDLKTGGNTIYF	TGTGCCACCAGCAGAGATCTCAAGACAGGGGGAAACACCATATATTTT
TRBD2	TRBV11-2	TRBJ2-1	16	CASSLSSGATYNEQFF	TGTGCCAGCAGCTTATCTAGCGGGGCCACCTACAATGAGCAGTTCTTC
NA	TRBV4-2	TRBJ2-3	15	CASSQDLKRADTQYF	TGTGCCAGCAGCCAAGATCTGAAGCGGGCAGATACGCAGTATTTT
NA	TRBV11-2	TRBJ2-7	13	CASSLGALYEQYF	TGTGCCAGCAGCTTAGGAGCCCTTTACGAGCAGTACTTC
TRBD2	TRBV7-7	TRBJ2-1	19	CASSLVASGRVSSYNEQFF	TGTGCCAGCAGCTTAGTGGCTAGCGGGAGGGTTAGCTCCTACAATGAGCAGTTCTTC
TRBD1	TRBV5-8	TRBJ1-3	14	CASRETGEGNTIYF	TGTGCCAGCAGAGAGACAGGGGAGGGAAACACCATATATTTT
NA	TRBV5-1	TRBJ2-3	15	CASSLAGEDLDTQYF	TGCGCCAGCAGCTTGGCGGGAGAAGATTTAGATACGCAGTATTTT
NA	TRBV9	TRBJ2-5	18	CASSVWTGDEWGCETQYF	TGTGCCAGCAGCGTCTGGACGGGAGATGAGTGGGGCTGTGAGACCCAGTACTTC
TRBD2	TRBV4-3	TRBJ2-3	18	CASSQGILAGGISDTQYF	TGCGCCAGCAGCCAAGGGATACTAGCGGGAGGAATTTCGGATACGCAGTATTTT
NA	TRBV6-6	TRBJ1-1	14	CASSYGRANTEAFF	TGTGCCAGCAGTTACGGGAGGGCGAACACTGAAGCTTTCTTT
NA	TRBV19	TRBJ2-1	13	CASSGALTGEQFF	TGTGCCAGTAGTGGCGCCCTGACGGGAGAGCAGTTCTTC
TRBD1	TRBV7-9	TRBJ1-4	15	CASSAPGTGLRKLFF	TGTGCCAGCAGCGCCCCCGGGACAGGGTTACGGAAACTGTTTTTT